These 9 T cell receptor beta chains share one sample of origin, sequenced in a study of PD-1 blockade in classical Hodgkin lymphoma. As to time point: cycle 4 day 1 (C4D1), after six to seven weeks of nivolumab. Each of the patients experienced relapse following autologous stem cell transplantation, and their brentuximab vedotin exposure differed. Generated by immunoSEQ multiplex PCR, the TCRdb table keeps only in-frame clones and is missing some. This sample carries roughly 49,000 clones, around 89% of them seen once, and the ten largest clones take 14%. This specimen consisted of peripheral blood mononuclear cells (PBMCs), obtained before the fourth cycle of nivolumab. The receptor source for this set is a human donor with classical Hodgkin lymphoma.

The chain uses TRBV11-3 and TRBJ2-7; no clear D gene. V lost 4 bases and J 4 bases, leaving 5 bases between the germline ends. CDR1 SGHNT and CDR2 YENEEA come from the germline V gene. This CDR3 region has 11 residues. The CDR3 DNA follows: TGTGCCAGCAGCTCGAGTTACGAGCAGTACTTC. Translating it yields CASSSSYEQYF. Variable domain in full (rest from reference TRBV11-3 and TRBJ2-7): EAGVVQSPRYKIIEKKQPVAFWCNPISGHNTLYWYLQNLGQGPELLIRYENEEAVDDSQLPKDRFSAERLKGVDSTLKIQPAELGDSAVYLCASSSSYEQYFGPGTRLTVT.

The chain uses TRBV6-1 and TRBJ1-1, with D perhaps TRBD1 (5 bases). The CDR3 consists of 13 residues. Germline V gives CDR1 MNHNS, CDR2 SASEGT. The V end was cut by 6 bases, the J end by 6 bases, with 14 bases between. CDR3 bases: TGTGCCAGCAGGGCCAGGGAAATATCTGAAGCTTTCTTT. Its translation is CASRAREISEAFF.

This chain joins TRBV27 and TRBJ2-2; D is uncertain. V lost 5 bases and J lost 1, with 23 bases in between. Germline CDR1 MNHEY, CDR2 SMNVEV (reference sequence). The CDR3 has 19 amino acids. The CDR3 region is CASSLSLPGSIMNTGELFF. The CDR3, as DNA: TGTGCCAGCAGTCTCTCCCTCCCAGGATCCATTATGAACACCGGGGAGCTGTTTTTT.

The gene calls are TRBV28 and TRBJ2-3; 10 bases are shared with TRBD1. The CDR3 contains 15 residues. From germline, CDR1 is MDHEN and CDR2 SYDVKM. V was pared by 5 bases and J by 3 bases, with 5 bases of the junction left unmatched. CDR3 residues: CASSLGTGDTDTQYF. The CDR3 nucleotides read TGTGCCAGCAGTCTCGGGACAGGGGATACAGATACGCAGTATTTT.

CDR3 amino acids: CASSHWGTGGFSGNTIYF. CDR3 sequence (DNA): TGCGCCAGCAGCCATTGGGGGACAGGAGGGTTCTCTGGAAACACCATATATTTT. The chain recombines TRBV4-1 with TRBJ1-3, with 8 bases fitting TRBD1. The V gene's germline CDR1 is MGHRA and CDR2 YSYEKL. The V and J ends lost 3 bases and 0 bases, in that order; junction bases with no gene match: 10. The CDR3 consists of 18 residues.

The chain joins TRBV18 to TRBJ2-7; TRBD2 aligns across 8 bases. The germline V gene has CDR1 KGHSH and CDR2 LQKENI. This CDR3 has 14 residues. The V and J ends lost 2 bases and 8 bases, in that order; junction bases with no gene match: 8. CDR3 residues: CASSPGTREFQQYF. In nucleotides, the CDR3 is TGTGCCAGCTCACCAGGGACTAGAGAGTTTCAGCAGTACTTC.

J is TRBJ2-3 and V is TRBV6-1; possibly TRBD1 for D (5 bases). CDR3 length: 15 amino acids. CDR1 is MNHNS and CDR2 is SASEGT in the germline V gene. Deletions cut 6 bases from V and 0 bases from J, with 13 bases between. In nucleotides, the CDR3 is TGTGCCAGCAGCGGTAGACAGTTTAGCACAGATACGCAGTATTTT. Translation gives CASSGRQFSTDTQYF.

CDR3 protein: CASSQKDRGDTQYF. As DNA, the CDR3 is TGTGCCAGCAGCCAAAAGGACCGGGGGGATACGCAGTATTTT. The rearrangement joins TRBV21-1 to TRBJ2-3; the table's D call, TRBD2, was not checked against the DNA. TRBV21-1 is recorded as a pseudogene. The CDR3 runs 14 residues.

The chain joins TRBV7-9 to TRBJ2-1, with 8 nucleotides matching TRBD2. Trimming removed 5 bases from V and 0 bases from J; junction bases left unmatched: 3. The germline V gene has CDR1 SEHNR and CDR2 FQNEAQ (reference sequence). CDR3 size: 15 residues. CDR3 nucleotide sequence: TGTGCCAGCAGCGACGGGAGGGCCTCCTACAATGAGCAGTTCTTC. It specifies CASSDGRASYNEQFF.